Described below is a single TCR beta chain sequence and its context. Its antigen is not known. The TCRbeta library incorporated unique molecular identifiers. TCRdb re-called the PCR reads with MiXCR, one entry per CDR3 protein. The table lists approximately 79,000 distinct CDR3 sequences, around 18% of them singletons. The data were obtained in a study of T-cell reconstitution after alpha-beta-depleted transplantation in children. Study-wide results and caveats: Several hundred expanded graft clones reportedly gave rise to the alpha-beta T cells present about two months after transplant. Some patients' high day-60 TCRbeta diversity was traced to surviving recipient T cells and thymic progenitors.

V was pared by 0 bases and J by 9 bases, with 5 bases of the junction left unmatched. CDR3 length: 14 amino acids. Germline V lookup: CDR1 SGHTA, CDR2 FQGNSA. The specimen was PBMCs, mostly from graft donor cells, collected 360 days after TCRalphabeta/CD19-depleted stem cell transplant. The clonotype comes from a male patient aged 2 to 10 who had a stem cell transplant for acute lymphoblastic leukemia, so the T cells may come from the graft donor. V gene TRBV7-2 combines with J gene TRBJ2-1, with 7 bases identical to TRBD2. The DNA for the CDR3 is TGTGCCAGCAGCTTAGCGACTAGCTTAGGTGAGCAGTTCTTC. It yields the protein CASSLATSLGEQFF.